The 7 T cell receptor beta chains below come from one sample, sequenced in a study of cytomegalovirus exposure and HLA in healthy donors. The study ran its PCR with 60 Vbeta and 13 Jbeta primers. Repertoires were generated with immunoSEQ multiplex PCR, while TCRdb's copy carries only in-frame clones and drops some. The sample comprises over 110,000 clones, approximately 80% of which are singletons, and roughly 4.7% rests with the top ten. Sequenced input: PBMCs. Receptor source: a man in his forties in good health and CMV-seronegative.

The rearrangement links TRBV28 to TRBJ1-4; tentatively, D is TRBD1 (5 bases). Trimming removed 7 bases at V and 7 bases at J, with 16 bases between. The CDR3 length is 14 residues. Per the germline V gene, CDR1 is MDHEN and CDR2 is SYDVKM. The CDR3 DNA sequence: TGTGCCAGCACCCGGAGGGGCTCGGGTGAAAAACTGTTTTTT. It codes for CASTRRGSGEKLFF.

The V and J genes are TRBV6-1 and TRBJ1-5; a weak D match, TRBD1 (6 bases). The CDR3 runs to 15 residues. The V gene lost 7 bases and the J gene lost 5 bases, with 18 bases spanning the gap. Germline V gives CDR1 MNHNS, CDR2 SASEGT. The CDR3: CASIDGLGAYQPQHF. The CDR3 nucleotides read TGTGCCAGCATCGATGGCTTGGGGGCATATCAGCCCCAGCATTTT.

The chain recombines TRBV9 with TRBJ1-5; no firm D call. Germline V lookup: CDR1 SGDLS, CDR2 YYNGEE. This CDR3 is 14 amino acids long. The V and J ends lost 2 bases and 4 bases respectively, with 10 bases between them. The CDR3 sequence: CASSVGSENQPQHF. The CDR3 DNA reads as TGTGCCAGCAGCGTGGGCAGTGAAAATCAGCCCCAGCATTTT.

V usage is TRBV9 and J usage is TRBJ2-3, with 10 positions matching TRBD2. The CDR3 runs 17 residues. The germline gives CDR1 SGDLS, CDR2 YYNGEE. Trimming at V came to 2 bases and at J to 0 bases, leaving 6 bases not matched to a gene. CDR3 in DNA: TGTGCCAGCAGCGTCGCGGCGACTAGCGGGAGCACAGATACGCAGTATTTT. Protein sequence: CASSVAATSGSTDTQYF.

The chain uses TRBV11-2 and TRBJ1-6; 7 bases agree with TRBD1. CDR1 is SGHAT, CDR2 FQNNGV, per germline. This CDR3 spans 19 amino acids. Losses at the gene ends were 2 bases for V and 6 bases for J; bases not matched to a gene: 16. Written as DNA, the CDR3 is TGTGCCAGCAGCTTAAAAGTATGGAACACAGGGGCAAGTAATTCACCCCTCCACTTT. This gives the protein CASSLKVWNTGASNSPLHF.

V is TRBV5-4 and J is TRBJ1-2; a weak D match, TRBD1 (6 bases). The V gene lost 1 base and the J gene lost 6 bases, with 13 bases spanning the gap. Germline lookup yields CDR1 SGHNT and CDR2 YYREEE (reference sequence). The CDR3 extends over 14 amino acids. The CDR3 is CASSLTAGANGYTF. CDR3 nucleotide sequence: TGTGCCAGCAGCTTGACCGCGGGGGCTAATGGCTACACCTTC.

The chain employs TRBV4-2 and TRBJ1-3, with no clear D. The germline CDR1 and CDR2 sequences are LGHNA and YNFKEQ. This CDR3 spans 15 amino acids. V dropped 0 bases and J dropped 4 bases, with 10 bases sitting between them. The CDR3 bases are TGTGCCAGCAGCCAAGAAGGCGGGAGAGGAAACACCATATATTTT. This gives the protein CASSQEGGRGNTIYF.